These 27 T cell receptor beta chains came from one sample sequenced in a study of shared clonotypes between healthy human individuals. Measured with immunoSEQ multiplex PCR; TCRdb has only the in-frame clones, and not every one. The sample lists some 660,000 clones, around 78% seen once, with 1.5% to 2% in the top ten. Material for sequencing was memory CD4+ T cells sorted from blood. As to subset: CD45RA-negative fraction. The receptors here all came from a woman in her 30s in good health.

The chain couples TRBV28 to TRBJ1-3; the match to TRBD1 covers 11 bases. The V gene end was trimmed by 2 bases and the J gene end by 1 base; junction bases not matched to a gene: 1. CDR3 length: 16 residues. The germline CDR1 and CDR2 sequences are MDHEN and SYDVKM. CDR3 region: CASSLGQGASGNTIYF. The CDR3 region has the DNA TGTGCCAGCAGTTTAGGACAGGGGGCTTCTGGAAACACCATATATTTT. Looking up the rest from reference TRBV28 and TRBJ1-3 gives the full variable domain: DVKVTQSSRYLVKRTGEKVFLECVQDMDHENMFWYRQDPGLGLRLIYFSYDVKMKEKGDIPEGYSVSREKKERFSLILESASTNQTSMYLCASSLGQGASGNTIYFGEGSWLTVV.

J is TRBJ2-7 and V is TRBV14; TRBD1 matches 7 bases. Per germline, CDR1 SGHDN and CDR2 FVKESK. Unmatched junction bases numbered 9, after V lost 1 base and J lost 0 bases. The CDR3 spans 17 residues. The CDR3 region has the DNA TGTGCCAGCAGCCAAGGAACCAGACAGGGAATCTCCTACGAGCAGTACTTC. This codes for CASSQGTRQGISYEQYF. The whole variable domain, remainder taken from reference TRBV14 and TRBJ2-7, is EAGVTQFPSHSVIEKGQTVTLRCDPISGHDNLYWYRRVMGKEIKFLLHFVKESKQDESGMPNNRFLAERTGGTYSTLKVQPAELEDSGVYFCASSQGTRQGISYEQYFGPGTRLTVT.

This clone was picked up a small number of times. The chain uses TRBV29-1 and TRBJ2-1, with D perhaps matching TRBD2 (6 bases). The CDR3 contains 13 residues. CDR1 is SQVTM and CDR2 is ANQGSEA in the germline V gene. V gave up 7 bases and J gave up 5 bases, with 15 bases separating them. The CDR3 DNA is TGCAGCGCCGATGGTAGCGGCAACAATGAGCAGTTCTTC. Protein sequence: CSADGSGNNEQFF.

This clone was counted ten times or more. V and J are TRBV10-3 and TRBJ2-7, with D perhaps matching TRBD2 (5 bases). V gave up 9 bases and J gave up 4 bases, with 16 bases separating them. CDR1 and CDR2 (germline): ENHRY, SYGVKD. The CDR3 runs to 13 residues. The CDR3 protein is CAMRTDGEYEQYF. DNA for the CDR3: TGTGCCATGCGGACTGACGGAGAGTACGAGCAGTACTTC.

The J gene is TRBJ1-4, the V gene TRBV4-1, with TRBD1 as a possible D gene (5 bases). The V gene's germline CDR1 is MGHRA and CDR2 YSYEKL. The CDR3 spans 18 residues. The V and J ends lost 4 bases and 0 bases respectively, with 18 bases between them. The CDR3 bases are TGCGCCAGCAGCCTGCCGGACATCTGGACGACAACTAATGAAAAACTGTTTTTT. Protein: CASSLPDIWTTTNEKLFF.

The V call is TRBV6-5, the J call TRBJ2-7; D might be TRBD1 or TRBD2, each matching 5 bases. The CDR3 is made up of 14 amino acids. V was shortened by 6 bases and J by 0 bases, with 12 bases between the two germline ends. Germline CDR1 MNHEY, CDR2 SVGAGI. This CDR3 reads CASRPGPASYEQYF. In DNA, the CDR3 is TGTGCCAGCAGGCCGGGGCCCGCCTCCTACGAGCAGTACTTC.

The chain joins TRBV6-5 to TRBJ2-3; tentative D call: TRBD2 (5 bases). CDR3 length: 16 residues. Germline V lookup: CDR1 MNHEY, CDR2 SVGAGI. V was trimmed by 2 bases and J by 0 bases, leaving 12 bases between them. The CDR3, as DNA: TGTGCCAGCAGTTACAGGAGCGGAGCTAGCACAGATACGCAGTATTTT. As protein: CASSYRSGASTDTQYF.

The chain is built from TRBV28 and TRBJ1-5, with 11 bases aligning to TRBD1. The CDR3 consists of 18 residues. V lost 6 bases and J lost 0; bases outside the gene matches: 10. From germline, CDR1 is MDHEN and CDR2 SYDVKM. The CDR3 nucleotides read TGTGCCAGCAGCGGAGGACAGGGGGCTAAATATAGCAATCAGCCCCAGCATTTT. It is translated as CASSGGQGAKYSNQPQHF. The full variable domain, completed using reference TRBV28 and TRBJ1-5, is DVKVTQSSRYLVKRTGEKVFLECVQDMDHENMFWYRQDPGLGLRLIYFSYDVKMKEKGDIPEGYSVSREKKERFSLILESASTNQTSMYLCASSGGQGAKYSNQPQHFGDGTRLSIL.

This rearrangement joins TRBV28 to TRBJ2-2; TRBD1 matches 7 bases. Per the germline V gene, CDR1 is MDHEN and CDR2 is SYDVKM. V lost 5 bases to trimming and J lost 3 bases; unmatched junction nucleotides: 0. The CDR3 sequence is 13 residues long. DNA of the CDR3: TGTGCCAGCAGTACAGGGGACACCGGGGAGCTGTTTTTT. Protein: CASSTGDTGELFF.

This clone was seen only a few times. This chain connects TRBV19 to TRBJ2-1, with 12 nucleotides matching TRBD2. From germline, CDR1 is LNHDA and CDR2 SQIVND (reference sequence). V lost 6 bases and J lost 1; bases outside the gene matches: 7. This CDR3 comprises 17 residues. The CDR3 region is CASRPGLAGGSYNEQFF. Here the CDR3 DNA reads TGTGCCAGTAGACCGGGACTAGCGGGTGGGTCCTACAATGAGCAGTTCTTC.

This chain connects TRBV5-1 to TRBJ2-3; 7 nucleotides align to TRBD2. Germline assignment: CDR1 SGHRS and CDR2 YFSETQ. CDR3 length equals 16 residues. The trim removed 0 bases at V and 3 bases at J, leaving 7 bases unmatched. The CDR3 protein is CASSLAGRPGTDTQYF. The CDR3 DNA sequence: TGCGCCAGCAGCTTGGCCGGGAGGCCCGGTACAGATACGCAGTATTTT.

This clone was seen only a few times. The rearrangement joins TRBV6-6 to TRBJ1-6, with TRBD1 as a possible D gene (6 bases). In germline, CDR1 is MNHNY, CDR2 SVGAGI (reference sequence). V lost 0 bases and J lost 8, with 8 bases in between. The CDR3 is 14 residues long. CDR3 loop: CASSYSQGDSPLHF. Written as DNA, the CDR3 is TGTGCCAGCAGTTACTCACAGGGAGATTCACCCCTCCACTTT.

The chain joins TRBV10-3 to TRBJ2-2, with 8 bases identical to TRBD2. The germline V gene has CDR1 ENHRY and CDR2 SYGVKD. The CDR3 has 17 residues. The V segment lost 3 bases and the J segment 0 bases; nucleotides outside the gene matches: 6. CDR3 nucleotide sequence: TGTGCCATCAGTGAACAATTTAGCGGGACGAACACCGGGGAGCTGTTTTTT. As protein: CAISEQFSGTNTGELFF.

The rearrangement links TRBV6-5 to TRBJ2-3; D tentatively fits TRBD1 or TRBD2 (5 bases each). Germline loops: CDR1 MNHEY, CDR2 SVGAGI. There are 16 residues in the CDR3. V was shortened by 2 bases and J by 4 bases, with 16 bases between the two germline ends. This CDR3 is CASSYKPGPRADTQYF. DNA for the CDR3: TGTGCCAGCAGTTACAAACCGGGACCTCGAGCAGATACGCAGTATTTT.

The genes are TRBV5-4 and TRBJ2-1; D unclear. Trimming pared 2 bases from V and 0 bases from J, leaving 9 bases between. The CDR3 runs to 15 residues. CDR1 and CDR2 (germline): SGHNT, YYREEE (reference sequence). The CDR3 loop reads CASSLDTSSYNEQFF. In DNA form, the CDR3 reads TGTGCCAGCAGCTTAGACACGAGCTCCTACAATGAGCAGTTCTTC.

This clone was seen just once. V and J are TRBV10-2 and TRBJ2-2; 7 bases are shared with TRBD1. CDR1 is WSHSY and CDR2 is SAAADI in the germline V gene. The CDR3 totals 14 residues. The V segment lost 5 bases and the J segment 1 base; nucleotides outside the gene matches: 1. The CDR3 DNA reads as TGCGCCAGCAGTCGGACAGGGAACACCGGGGAGCTGTTTTTT. Protein sequence: CASSRTGNTGELFF.

The chain has TRBV19 and TRBJ1-5; D uncertain. Germline V gene data show CDR1 as LNHDA and CDR2 as SQIVND (reference sequence). CDR3 size: 13 residues. V lost 1 base to trimming and J lost 5 bases, with 6 bases between them. The CDR3 nucleotides are TGTGCCAGTAGTATAGGGATGGATCAGCCCCAGCATTTT. As protein: CASSIGMDQPQHF. The whole variable domain, remainder taken from reference TRBV19 and TRBJ1-5, is DGGITQSPKYLFRKEGQNVTLSCEQNLNHDAMYWYRQDPGQGLRLIYYSQIVNDFQKGDIAEGYSVSREKKESFPLTVTSAQKNPTAFYLCASSIGMDQPQHFGDGTRLSIL.

This clone was detected only a few times. V is TRBV11-2 and J is TRBJ2-7, with D possibly matching TRBD2 (5 bases). Per the germline V gene, CDR1 is SGHAT and CDR2 is FQNNGV. The CDR3 has 13 residues. The V end lost 3 bases, the J end lost 2 bases, and 8 bases lay between the germline ends. CDR3 protein: CASSLTGAYEQYF. CDR3 in DNA: TGTGCCAGCAGCTTGACCGGGGCCTACGAGCAGTACTTC.

This sequence joins TRBV7-9 and TRBJ2-7; D ambiguous. Germline V gives CDR1 SEHNR, CDR2 FQNEAQ (reference sequence). V dropped 5 bases and J dropped 7 bases, with 15 bases sitting between them. CDR3 length: 13 residues. Here the CDR3 reads CASSPDRPREQYF. The CDR3 bases are TGTGCCAGCAGCCCGGATAGACCGAGGGAGCAGTACTTC.

The genes are TRBV27 and TRBJ2-1, with 9 bases matching TRBD2. Germline V CDR1 and CDR2: MNHEY, SMNVEV (reference sequence). This CDR3 has 15 residues. With V trimmed by 6 bases and J by 8 bases, 11 bases remained unmatched. In nucleotides, the CDR3 is TGTGCCAGCAGGTGGTTAGCGGGAGCATCCCATGAGCAGTTCTTC. Amino acid sequence: CASRWLAGASHEQFF.

The chain joins TRBV2 to TRBJ2-7, with 7 bases aligning to TRBD2. CDR3 length: 14 residues. In germline, CDR1 is SNHLY, CDR2 FYNNEI. With V trimmed by 9 bases and J by 3 bases, 11 bases remained unmatched. The CDR3 region is CASSGGRVNYEQYF. In DNA, the CDR3 is TGTGCCAGTTCCGGGGGGAGGGTAAACTACGAGCAGTACTTC.

V gene TRBV7-2 combines with J gene TRBJ1-4; 8 positions agree with TRBD1. The CDR3 is 16 residues long. V lost 6 bases, J lost 7 bases, and 13 bases stayed unmatched. Germline loops: CDR1 SGHTA, CDR2 FQGNSA. The CDR3 is CASSPHVGQGGEKLFF. Here the CDR3 DNA reads TGTGCCAGCAGTCCACACGTTGGACAGGGAGGTGAAAAACTGTTTTTT.

The J gene is TRBJ2-7, the V gene TRBV25-1; 10 bases line up with TRBD2. The germline CDR1 and CDR2 sequences are MGHDK and SYGVNS. With V trimmed by 7 bases and J by 5 bases, 5 bases remained unmatched. The CDR3 loop spans 13 amino acids. The CDR3 coding sequence is TGTGCCAGCACCTTAGCGGGAGGCCACGAGCAGTACTTC. It yields the protein CASTLAGGHEQYF.

The V gene is TRBV4-1, the J gene TRBJ2-5; D is ambiguous. The CDR3 runs 14 residues. CDR1 is MGHRA, CDR2 YSYEKL, per germline. Trimming stripped 1 base from V and 7 bases from J, with 13 bases between. This CDR3 is CASSQGASGWTQYF. The CDR3 DNA sequence: TGCGCCAGCAGCCAAGGGGCCAGTGGCTGGACCCAGTACTTC.

This rearrangement joins TRBV5-1 to TRBJ2-3, with a weak D call TRBD2 (6 bases). Germline values: CDR1 SGHRS, CDR2 YFSETQ. This CDR3 comprises 15 residues. The V gene lost 7 bases and the J gene lost 4 bases, with 19 bases spanning the gap. CDR3 in amino acids: CASFVPGEKSDTQYF. The CDR3 bases are TGCGCCAGCTTCGTTCCGGGAGAGAAATCAGATACGCAGTATTTT.

The chain is built from TRBV7-9 and TRBJ2-7; 10 bases align to TRBD2. J gave up 7 bases and V 2 bases, and 8 bases lay outside the gene matches. In germline, CDR1 is SEHNR, CDR2 FQNEAQ (reference sequence). CDR3 size: 15 residues. The CDR3 loop reads CASSLQSGRAGEQYF. The CDR3 DNA reads as TGTGCCAGCAGCTTACAGAGCGGGAGGGCCGGTGAGCAGTACTTC.

This clone occurred a few times. This sequence joins TRBV5-1 and TRBJ1-2; D not resolved. CDR3 length equals 15 residues. The V end was cut by 4 bases, the J end by 8 bases, with 21 bases between. The germline V gene encodes CDR1 SGHRS and CDR2 YFSETQ. The CDR3 coding sequence is TGCGCCAGCAGCGGACTCGGGAGGACCTATTTGGGCTACACCTTC. It codes for CASSGLGRTYLGYTF.